The 29 T cell receptor beta chains below come from one sample, sequenced in a study of blood T cell repertoires in COVID-19. Measured with immunoSEQ multiplex PCR; TCRdb has only the in-frame clones, and not every one. Altogether over 300,000 clones are present, around 86% being singletons, with the ten largest covering about 1.6%. Sequenced material: peripheral blood. Receptors were obtained from a woman aged 45-65 years with acute or convalescent COVID-19.

This chain connects TRBV11-3 to TRBJ2-1, with D perhaps matching TRBD2 (6 bases). The CDR3 runs 13 residues. V lost 5 bases to trimming and J lost 7 bases, with 12 bases between them. Germline V gene sequence: CDR1 SGHNT, CDR2 YENEEA. CDR3 protein: CASSPRGWNEQFF. The CDR3 DNA is TGTGCCAGCAGCCCCCGGGGGTGGAATGAGCAGTTCTTC.

V and J are TRBV19 and TRBJ2-1; 9 bases are a match to TRBD2. Germline trimming cut 7 bases from V and 7 bases from J; bases unmatched to any gene: 11. Germline-derived CDR1 and CDR2 are LNHDA and SQIVND (reference sequence). The CDR3 totals 15 residues. In DNA form, the CDR3 reads TGTGCCAGTACCCGGGGACTAGCAGGGGAAAATGAGCAGTTCTTC. It encodes CASTRGLAGENEQFF. Full variable domain (rest looked up from reference TRBV19 and TRBJ2-1): DGGITQSPKYLFRKEGQNVTLSCEQNLNHDAMYWYRQDPGQGLRLIYYSQIVNDFQKGDIAEGYSVSREKKESFPLTVTSAQKNPTAFYLCASTRGLAGENEQFFGPGTRLTVL.

The J gene is TRBJ2-1, the V gene TRBV28, with 9 bases that match TRBD2. The CDR3 spans 16 residues. With 1 base clipped from V and 4 bases from J, the junction kept 5 bases outside the gene matches. Germline V gives CDR1 MDHEN, CDR2 SYDVKM. CDR3 bases: TGTGCCAGCAGTTTATTTTGGACTAGCGAGTACAATGAGCAGTTCTTC. Its protein is CASSLFWTSEYNEQFF.

The chain recombines TRBV6-1 with TRBJ2-5, with 8 nucleotides matching TRBD2. V gave up 3 bases and J gave up 4 bases; unmatched junction bases: 4. Per the germline V gene, CDR1 is MNHNS and CDR2 is SASEGT. This CDR3 region has 14 residues. The CDR3 region is CASSDQGLVETQYF. Here the CDR3 DNA reads TGTGCCAGCAGTGACCAGGGACTAGTAGAGACCCAGTACTTC.

The chain is built from TRBV28 and TRBJ1-5; D perhaps matches TRBD1 (6 bases). The ends were cut back, 6 bases at V and 6 bases at J, with 9 bases in the middle. The germline CDR1 and CDR2 sequences are MDHEN and SYDVKM. The CDR3 totals 12 residues. CDR3 amino acids: CASSPGVQPQHF. The CDR3 DNA sequence: TGTGCCAGCAGCCCAGGGGTTCAGCCCCAGCATTTT.

The CDR3 DNA sequence: TGTGCCAGCAGCTTAGAACAGGGGCAGACCCAGTACTTC. As protein: CASSLEQGQTQYF. This chain links TRBV7-3 with TRBJ2-5, with 7 bases aligning to TRBD1. The CDR3 contains 13 residues. Germline loops: CDR1 SGHTA, CDR2 FQGTGA. The junction had 3 bases not matched to a gene; V was cut back by 2 bases and J by 6 bases.

This chain joins TRBV28 and TRBJ1-3; D gene uncertain. The germline V and J ends were trimmed by 3 bases and 9 bases, with 6 bases remaining between them. Germline V gene sequence: CDR1 MDHEN, CDR2 SYDVKM. The CDR3 has 11 residues. The CDR3 coding sequence is TGTGCCAGCAGTTTCGGAGTCACCATATATTTT. Amino acid sequence: CASSFGVTIYF.

V usage is TRBV5-1 and J usage is TRBJ2-7; tentative D call: TRBD1 (6 bases). The CDR3 runs 17 residues. V was pared by 0 bases and J by 5 bases, with 21 bases between. Germline values: CDR1 SGHRS, CDR2 YFSETQ. The CDR3 reads CASSLDPWGQGSDEQYF. CDR3 bases: TGCGCCAGCAGCTTGGATCCATGGGGGCAGGGCTCGGACGAGCAGTACTTC.

This clone was counted at least ten times. The chain joins TRBV28 to TRBJ2-2; tentative D call: TRBD1 (6 bases). Germline lookup yields CDR1 MDHEN and CDR2 SYDVKM. Trimming shortened V by 8 bases and J by 6 bases, and 19 bases separated the two germline ends. This CDR3 has 15 amino acids. CDR3 loop: CASVGWGRGAGELFF. The CDR3 DNA reads TGTGCCAGCGTTGGTTGGGGGCGAGGGGCCGGGGAGCTGTTTTTT.

The chain carries TRBV18 and TRBJ2-1; 10 nucleotides line up with TRBD2. CDR3 length: 17 amino acids. Trimming at V came to 2 bases and at J to 8 bases, leaving 12 bases not matched to a gene. Germline V gives CDR1 KGHSH, CDR2 LQKENI. CDR3 bases: TGTGCCAGCTCACCATTCGCTAGCGGGAGCCTAGGGGATGAGCAGTTCTTC. Translation: CASSPFASGSLGDEQFF.

The V and J genes are TRBV24-1 and TRBJ2-1; 12 positions match TRBD1. The CDR3 consists of 19 residues. J gave up 0 bases and V 4 bases, and 9 bases lay outside the gene matches. The germline V gene has CDR1 KGHDR and CDR2 SFDVKD. CDR3 DNA: TGTGCCACCAGTGAACCACCGGGACAGGGGGCAAGCTCCTACAATGAGCAGTTCTTC. The encoded protein is CATSEPPGQGASSYNEQFF.

The chain has TRBV28 and TRBJ2-1; 9 positions agree with TRBD1. Germline V gene sequence: CDR1 MDHEN, CDR2 SYDVKM. J was trimmed by 5 bases and V by 8 bases; bases with no gene match: 10. This CDR3 is 15 amino acids long. The CDR3 protein is CASLPGTGLNNEQFF. DNA of the CDR3: TGTGCCAGCCTACCCGGGACAGGGTTGAACAATGAGCAGTTCTTC.

A single count supports this clone. The CDR3 nucleotides read TGTGCCAGCAGCCCCCAAACCGGGACAGGGGGTGAGCAGTTCTTC. It codes for CASSPQTGTGGEQFF. The J gene is TRBJ2-1, the V gene TRBV7-2; TRBD1 aligns across 11 bases. Trimming took 5 bases from V and 9 from J; bases not matched to a gene: 9. Germline CDR1 SGHTA, CDR2 FQGNSA. This CDR3 contains 15 residues.

The rearrangement joins TRBV5-1 to TRBJ2-2; TRBD1 agrees at 7 bases. V dropped 3 bases and J dropped 0; count of bases not matched to a gene: 8. The CDR3 has 17 residues. Germline values: CDR1 SGHRS, CDR2 YFSETQ. The CDR3 nucleotides are TGCGCCAGCAGCTCGGAACCCGGGACAGCGAACACCGGGGAGCTGTTTTTT. Amino acids: CASSSEPGTANTGELFF.

The chain recombines TRBV6-5 with TRBJ2-1; 9 bases agree with TRBD1. The CDR3 runs 14 residues. Germline CDR1 reads MNHEY; CDR2 reads SVGAGI. Unmatched junction bases numbered 8, after V lost 6 bases and J lost 8 bases. This CDR3 reads CASSPGTGRDEQFF. In nucleotides, the CDR3 is TGTGCCAGCAGCCCCGGGACAGGGCGAGATGAGCAGTTCTTC.

This chain links TRBV5-4 with TRBJ1-1; 9 nucleotides match TRBD1. The V gene end was trimmed by 0 bases and the J gene end by 5 bases; junction bases not matched to a gene: 8. This CDR3 has 16 residues. The V gene's germline CDR1 is SGHNT and CDR2 YYREEE (reference sequence). CDR3 loop: CASSLGGTGILTEAFF. The CDR3 coding sequence is TGTGCCAGCAGCTTGGGGGGGACAGGGATATTGACTGAAGCTTTCTTT.

This clone was seen a single time. The chain is built from TRBV5-6 and TRBJ1-5; perhaps TRBD1 as D (5 bases). CDR1 and CDR2 from the germline V gene are SGHDT and YYEEEE. This CDR3 spans 16 amino acids. Between the trimmed V and J ends, which lost 0 bases and 2 bases, there was a span of 12 bases. The CDR3 region has the DNA TGTGCCAGCAGCTTGGCTGGGGGGAGAGGCAATCAGCCCCAGCATTTT. It specifies CASSLAGGRGNQPQHF.

This clone was seen once. This sequence joins TRBV19 and TRBJ2-7; possible D gene TRBD2, 6 bases. Germline assignment: CDR1 LNHDA and CDR2 SQIVND (reference sequence). Trimming shortened V by 6 bases and J by 4 bases, and 13 bases separated the two germline ends. There are 13 residues in the CDR3. The CDR3 DNA follows: TGTGCCAGTAGGGGGGGAAGGTTTTACGAGCAGTACTTC. Translated: CASRGGRFYEQYF.

J is TRBJ1-4 and V is TRBV6-6, with 9 nucleotides matching TRBD1. The CDR3 has 16 residues. After removal of 3 bases from V and 5 bases from J, the junction contained 7 bases not matched to a gene. Germline CDR1 and CDR2: MNHNY and SVGAGI (reference sequence). CDR3 protein: CASSYHKGTGNEKLFF. DNA for the CDR3: TGTGCCAGCAGTTATCATAAAGGGACAGGGAATGAAAAACTGTTTTTT.

DNA for the CDR3: TGTGCCAGCAGCTTAATGTCGGGAGACAATGAGCAGTTCTTC. This sequence encodes CASSLMSGDNEQFF. The chain employs TRBV7-3 and TRBJ2-1; a weak D match, TRBD2 (6 bases). The ends were cut back, 1 base at V and 5 bases at J, with 9 bases in the middle. The CDR3 runs to 14 residues. Germline CDR1 SGHTA, CDR2 FQGTGA.

This chain connects TRBV11-3 to TRBJ2-2, with D possibly TRBD1 on 6 matching bases. In germline, CDR1 is SGHNT, CDR2 YENEEA. This CDR3 region has 14 residues. V lost 0 bases to trimming and J lost 4 bases, with 6 bases between them. Here the CDR3 DNA reads TGTGCCAGCAGCTTAGAGGGGGCCACCGGGGAGCTGTTTTTT. It specifies CASSLEGATGELFF.

The genes are TRBV6-5 and TRBJ1-1; D gene ambiguous. The germline V and J ends were trimmed by 10 bases and 1 base, with 13 bases remaining between them. The CDR3 runs to 13 residues. In germline, CDR1 is MNHEY, CDR2 SVGAGI. Here the CDR3 DNA reads TGTGCCACATGCCGCGGGCCGAACACTGAAGCTTTCTTT. It codes for CATCRGPNTEAFF.

V and J are TRBV21-1 and TRBJ2-2; the table's D gene call, TRBD1, was not cross checked with the DNA. TRBV21-1 is listed as a pseudogene. CDR3 length: 19 amino acids. CDR3 residues: CASSKRGRQTGTNTGELFF. CDR3 DNA sequence: TGTGCCAGCAGCAAACGGGGTCGTCAGACAGGGACGAACACCGGGGAGCTGTTTTTT.

The J gene is TRBJ1-4, the V gene TRBV28; D perhaps matches TRBD1 (6 bases). V lost 7 bases and J lost 7, with 19 bases in between. This CDR3 contains 15 residues. The germline CDR1 and CDR2 sequences are MDHEN and SYDVKM. CDR3 in amino acids: CASNPSTGLSEKLFF. The CDR3 nucleotides are TGTGCCAGCAACCCCTCCACAGGGTTGAGTGAAAAACTGTTTTTT.

This clone appeared once. The chain combines TRBV6-6 with TRBJ1-5, with D unresolved. Germline CDR1 MNHNY, CDR2 SVGAGI (reference sequence). The CDR3 extends over 14 amino acids. The V end was cut by 11 bases, the J end by 2 bases, with 16 bases between. CDR3 nucleotide sequence: TGTGCCGCCGGCCGGCGAGGAGGCAATCAGCCCCAGCATTTT. Its translation: CAAGRRGGNQPQHF.

The gene calls are TRBV18 and TRBJ1-1, with D perhaps TRBD1 (6 bases). The CDR3 extends over 15 amino acids. CDR1 is KGHSH, CDR2 LQKENI, per germline. The V and J ends lost 3 bases and 2 bases respectively, with 13 bases between them. The chain's CDR3 is CASSPAGTPNTEAFF. For the CDR3, the DNA is TGTGCCAGCTCACCCGCCGGGACACCTAACACTGAAGCTTTCTTT. Full variable domain (remainder filled in from reference TRBV18 and TRBJ1-1): NAGVMQNPRHLVRRRGQEARLRCSPMKGHSHVYWYRQLPEEGLKFMVYLQKENIIDESGMPKERFSAEFPKEGPSILRIQQVVRGDSAAYFCASSPAGTPNTEAFFGQGTRLTVV.

The rearrangement joins TRBV28 to TRBJ2-1; TRBD2 agrees at 7 bases. Germline CDR1 and CDR2: MDHEN and SYDVKM. J was trimmed by 5 bases and V by 7 bases; bases with no gene match: 8. This CDR3 comprises 14 residues. For the CDR3, the DNA is TGTGCCAGCAATGAGCGGGACCAAGACAATGAGCAGTTCTTC. Its translation is CASNERDQDNEQFF.

V gene TRBV19 combines with J gene TRBJ1-2, with D perhaps TRBD1 (5 bases). Germline CDR1 LNHDA, CDR2 SQIVND (reference sequence). The CDR3 is 16 amino acids. Trimming shortened V by 5 bases and J by 6 bases, and 22 bases separated the two germline ends. The CDR3 region is CASSGTGGLGTHGYTF. CDR3 in DNA: TGTGCCAGTAGTGGTACGGGGGGTCTGGGTACGCATGGCTACACCTTC.

V gene TRBV28 combines with J gene TRBJ2-1; 14 bases line up with TRBD2. V was pared by 4 bases and J by 4 bases, with 6 bases of the junction left unmatched. Germline CDR1 reads MDHEN; CDR2 reads SYDVKM. The CDR3 length is 17 residues. CDR3 DNA: TGTGCCAGCAGTTACCCCGGACTAGCGGGAGGATACAATGAGCAGTTCTTC. This translates into CASSYPGLAGGYNEQFF.